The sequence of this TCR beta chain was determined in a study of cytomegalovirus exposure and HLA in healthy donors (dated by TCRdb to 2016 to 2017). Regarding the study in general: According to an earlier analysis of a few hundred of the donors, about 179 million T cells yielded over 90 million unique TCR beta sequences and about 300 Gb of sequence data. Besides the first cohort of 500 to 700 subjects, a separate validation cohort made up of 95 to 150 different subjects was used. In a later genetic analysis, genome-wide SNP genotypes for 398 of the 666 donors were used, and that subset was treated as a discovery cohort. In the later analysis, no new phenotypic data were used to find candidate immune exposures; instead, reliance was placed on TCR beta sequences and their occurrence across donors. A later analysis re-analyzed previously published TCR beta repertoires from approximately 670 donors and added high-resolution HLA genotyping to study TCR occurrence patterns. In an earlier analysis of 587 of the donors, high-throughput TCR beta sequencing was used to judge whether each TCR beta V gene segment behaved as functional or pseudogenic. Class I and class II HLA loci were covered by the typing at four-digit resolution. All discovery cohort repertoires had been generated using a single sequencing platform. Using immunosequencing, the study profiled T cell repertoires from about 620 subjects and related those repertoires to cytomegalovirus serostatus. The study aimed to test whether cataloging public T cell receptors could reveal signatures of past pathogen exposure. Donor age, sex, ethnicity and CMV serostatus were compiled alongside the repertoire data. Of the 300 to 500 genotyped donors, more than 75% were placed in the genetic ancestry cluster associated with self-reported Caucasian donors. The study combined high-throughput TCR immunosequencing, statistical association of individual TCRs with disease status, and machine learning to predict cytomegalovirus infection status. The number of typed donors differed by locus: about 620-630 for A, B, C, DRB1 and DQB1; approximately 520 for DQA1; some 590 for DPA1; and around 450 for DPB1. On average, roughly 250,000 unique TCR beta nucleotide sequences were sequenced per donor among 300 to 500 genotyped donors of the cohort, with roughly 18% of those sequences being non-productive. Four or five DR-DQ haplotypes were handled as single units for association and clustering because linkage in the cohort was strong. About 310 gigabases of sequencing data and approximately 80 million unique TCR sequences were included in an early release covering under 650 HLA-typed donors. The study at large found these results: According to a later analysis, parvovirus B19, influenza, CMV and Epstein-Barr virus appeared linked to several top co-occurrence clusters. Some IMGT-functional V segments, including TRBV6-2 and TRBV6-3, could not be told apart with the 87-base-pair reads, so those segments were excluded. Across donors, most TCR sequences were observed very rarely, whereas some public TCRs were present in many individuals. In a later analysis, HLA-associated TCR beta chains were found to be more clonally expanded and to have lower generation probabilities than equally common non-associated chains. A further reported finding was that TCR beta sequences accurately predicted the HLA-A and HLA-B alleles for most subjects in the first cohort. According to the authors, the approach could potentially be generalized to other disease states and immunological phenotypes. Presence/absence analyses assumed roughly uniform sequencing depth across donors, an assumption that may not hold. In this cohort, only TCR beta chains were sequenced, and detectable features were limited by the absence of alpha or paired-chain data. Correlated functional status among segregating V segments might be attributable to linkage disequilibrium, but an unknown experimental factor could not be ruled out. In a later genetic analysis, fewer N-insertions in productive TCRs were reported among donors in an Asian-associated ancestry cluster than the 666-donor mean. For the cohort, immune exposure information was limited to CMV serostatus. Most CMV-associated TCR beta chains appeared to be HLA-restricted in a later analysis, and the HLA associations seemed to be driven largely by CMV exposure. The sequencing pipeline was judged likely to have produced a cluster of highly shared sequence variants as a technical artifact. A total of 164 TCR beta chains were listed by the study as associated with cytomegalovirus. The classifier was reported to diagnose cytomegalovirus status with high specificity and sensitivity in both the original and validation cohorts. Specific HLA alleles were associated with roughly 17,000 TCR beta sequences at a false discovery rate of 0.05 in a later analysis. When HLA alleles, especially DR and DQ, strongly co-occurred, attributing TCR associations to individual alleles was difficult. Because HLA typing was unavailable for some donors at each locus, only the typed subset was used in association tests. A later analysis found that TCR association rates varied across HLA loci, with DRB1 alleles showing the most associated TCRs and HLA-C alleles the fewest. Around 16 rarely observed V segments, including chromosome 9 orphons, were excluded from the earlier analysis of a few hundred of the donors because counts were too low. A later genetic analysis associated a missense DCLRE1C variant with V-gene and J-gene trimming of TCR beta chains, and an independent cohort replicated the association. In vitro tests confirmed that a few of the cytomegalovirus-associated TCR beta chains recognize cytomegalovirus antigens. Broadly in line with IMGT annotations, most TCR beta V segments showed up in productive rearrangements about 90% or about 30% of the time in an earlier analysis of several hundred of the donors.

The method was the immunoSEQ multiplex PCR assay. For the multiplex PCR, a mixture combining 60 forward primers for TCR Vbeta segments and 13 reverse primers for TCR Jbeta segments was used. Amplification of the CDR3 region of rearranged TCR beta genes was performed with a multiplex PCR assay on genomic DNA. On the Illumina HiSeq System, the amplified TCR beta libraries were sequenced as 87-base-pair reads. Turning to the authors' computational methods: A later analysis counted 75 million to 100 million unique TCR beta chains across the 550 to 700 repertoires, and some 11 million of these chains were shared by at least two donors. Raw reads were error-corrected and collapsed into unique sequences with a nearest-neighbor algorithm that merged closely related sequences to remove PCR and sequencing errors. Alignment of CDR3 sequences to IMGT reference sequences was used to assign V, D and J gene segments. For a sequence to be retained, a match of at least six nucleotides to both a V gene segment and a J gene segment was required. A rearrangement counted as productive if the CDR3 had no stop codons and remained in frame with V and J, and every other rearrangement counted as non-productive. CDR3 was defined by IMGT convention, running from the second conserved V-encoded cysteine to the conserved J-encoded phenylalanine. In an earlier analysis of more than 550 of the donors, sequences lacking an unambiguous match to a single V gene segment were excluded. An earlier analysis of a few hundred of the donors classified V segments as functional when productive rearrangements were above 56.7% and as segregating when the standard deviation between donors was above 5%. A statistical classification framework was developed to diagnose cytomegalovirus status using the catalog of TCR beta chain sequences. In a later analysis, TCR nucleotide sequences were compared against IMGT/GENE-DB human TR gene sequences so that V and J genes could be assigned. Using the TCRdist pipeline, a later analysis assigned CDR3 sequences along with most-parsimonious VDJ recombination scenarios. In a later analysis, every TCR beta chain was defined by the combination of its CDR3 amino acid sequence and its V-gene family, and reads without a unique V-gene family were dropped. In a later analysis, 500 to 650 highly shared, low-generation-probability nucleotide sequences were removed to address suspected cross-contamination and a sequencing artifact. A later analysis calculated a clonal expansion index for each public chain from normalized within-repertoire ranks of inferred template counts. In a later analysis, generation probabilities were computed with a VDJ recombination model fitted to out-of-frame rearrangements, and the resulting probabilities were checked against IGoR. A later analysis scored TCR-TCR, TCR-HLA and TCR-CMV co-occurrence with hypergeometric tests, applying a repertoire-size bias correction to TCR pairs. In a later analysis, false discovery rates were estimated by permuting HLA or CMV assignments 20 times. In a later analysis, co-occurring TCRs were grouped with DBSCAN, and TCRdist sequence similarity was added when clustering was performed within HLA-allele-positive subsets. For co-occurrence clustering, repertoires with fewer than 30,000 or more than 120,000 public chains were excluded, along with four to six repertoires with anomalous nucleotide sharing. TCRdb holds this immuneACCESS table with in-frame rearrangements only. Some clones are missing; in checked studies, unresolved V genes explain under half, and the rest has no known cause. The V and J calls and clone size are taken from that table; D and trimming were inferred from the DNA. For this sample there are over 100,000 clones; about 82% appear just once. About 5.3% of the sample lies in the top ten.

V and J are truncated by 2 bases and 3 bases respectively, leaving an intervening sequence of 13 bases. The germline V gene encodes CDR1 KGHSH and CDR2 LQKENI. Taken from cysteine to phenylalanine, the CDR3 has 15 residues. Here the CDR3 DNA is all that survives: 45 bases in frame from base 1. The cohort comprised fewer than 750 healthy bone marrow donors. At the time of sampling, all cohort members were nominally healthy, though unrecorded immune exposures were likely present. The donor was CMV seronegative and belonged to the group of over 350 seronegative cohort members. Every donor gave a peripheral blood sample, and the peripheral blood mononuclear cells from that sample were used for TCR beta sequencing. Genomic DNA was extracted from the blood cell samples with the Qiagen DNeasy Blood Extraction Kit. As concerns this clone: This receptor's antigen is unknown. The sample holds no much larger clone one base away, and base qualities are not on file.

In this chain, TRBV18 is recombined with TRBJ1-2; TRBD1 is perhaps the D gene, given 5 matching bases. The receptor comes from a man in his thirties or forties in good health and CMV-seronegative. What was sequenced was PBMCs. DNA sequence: TGTGCCAGCTCACCAGGACAAGGGGACTACTATGGCTACACCTTC. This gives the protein CASSPGQGDYYGYTF.